The clone carrying this T cell receptor (beta chain) was counted only a few times. Its target is not known. The data stem from a study of vaccination effects on CD4 cells after COVID-19. CD4+ T cells were isolated after 10 days of culture. Generated by immunoSEQ multiplex PCR, the TCRdb table keeps only in-frame clones and is missing some. The table has 40,000 to 55,000 clones, approximately 81% seen once. Germline V gene data show CDR1 as DFQATT and CDR2 as SNEGSKA (reference sequence). V lost 6 bases, J lost 3 bases, and 9 bases lay in between. There are 11 residues in the CDR3. This rearrangement joins TRBV20-1 to TRBJ2-7; D unclear. The source material was CD4+ T cells from PBMCs cultured without peptide, sampled before COVID-19 vaccination. This sequence originates from a human donor who had a prior SARS-CoV-2 infection. CDR3 DNA: TGCAGTGCGCAAGACAACTACGAGCAGTACTTC. Translation gives CSAQDNYEQYF.